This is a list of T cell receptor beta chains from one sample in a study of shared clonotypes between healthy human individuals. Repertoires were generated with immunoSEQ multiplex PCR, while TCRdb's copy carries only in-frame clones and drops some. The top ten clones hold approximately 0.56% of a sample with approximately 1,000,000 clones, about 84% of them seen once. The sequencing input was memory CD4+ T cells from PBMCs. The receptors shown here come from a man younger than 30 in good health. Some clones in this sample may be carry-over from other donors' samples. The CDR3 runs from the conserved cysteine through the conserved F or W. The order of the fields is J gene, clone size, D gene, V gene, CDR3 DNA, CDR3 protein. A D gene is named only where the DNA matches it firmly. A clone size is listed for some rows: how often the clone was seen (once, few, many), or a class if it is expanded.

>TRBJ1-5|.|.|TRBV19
TGTGCCAGTAGCCAAGGTCCCCAACAGCCCCAGCATTTT
CASSQGPQQPQHF
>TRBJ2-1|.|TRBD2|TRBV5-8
TGTGCCAGCAGCCGGACTAGCGGGGGCTACAATGAGCAGTTCTTC
CASSRTSGGYNEQFF
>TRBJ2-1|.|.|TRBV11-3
TGTGCCAGCAGCTTAGTTCCGCTACCTTACAATGAGCAGTTCTTC
CASSLVPLPYNEQFF
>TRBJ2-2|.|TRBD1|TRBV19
TGTGCCAGTACCCTGAACAGGGGGATCGAACCCGGGGAGCTGTTTTTT
CASTLNRGIEPGELFF
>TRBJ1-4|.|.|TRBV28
TGTGCCAGCAGCCTCAGGGAAGAGAAACTGTTTTTT
CASSLREEKLFF
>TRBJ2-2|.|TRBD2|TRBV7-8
TGTGCCAGCAGCTTTCCCGGGACTAGCACCGGGGAGCTGTTTTTT
CASSFPGTSTGELFF
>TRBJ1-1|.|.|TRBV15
TGTGCCACCAGCAGAGAAACAGGTATGAACACTGAAGCTTTCTTT
CATSRETGMNTEAFF
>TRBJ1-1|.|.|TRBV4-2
TGTGCCAGCAGCTGGTTAGGGGGAGACACTGAAGCTTTCTTT
CASSWLGGDTEAFF
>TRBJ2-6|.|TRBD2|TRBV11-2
TGTGCCAGCAGCTTGGGACTAGCGGGCTCTGGGGCCAACGTCCTGACTTTC
CASSLGLAGSGANVLTF
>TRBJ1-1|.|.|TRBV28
TGTGCCAGCAGTTTACCCCTCCTCATGAACACTGAAGCTTTCTTT
CASSLPLLMNTEAFF
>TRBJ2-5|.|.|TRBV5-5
TGTGCCAGCAGCTTTCTCGATGCACGGGAGACCCAGTACTTC
CASSFLDARETQYF
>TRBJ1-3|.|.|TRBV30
TGTGCCTGGAGTGGTGGAAACACCATATATTTT
CAWSGGNTIYF
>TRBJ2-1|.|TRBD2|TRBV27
TGTGCCAGCAGATCCCTAGCGGGAGGGTCCTACAATGAGCAGTTCTTC
CASRSLAGGSYNEQFF
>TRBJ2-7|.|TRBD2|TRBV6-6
TGTGCCAGCAGCTACTCCGGGACTAGCGGACAGCAGTACTTC
CASSYSGTSGQQYF
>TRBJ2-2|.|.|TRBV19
TGTGCCAGTAGTTCCAGCGGCCCCAGGAACACCGGGGAGCTGTTTTTT
CASSSSGPRNTGELFF
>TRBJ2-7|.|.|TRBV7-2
TGTGCCAGCAGCGCCGCACTCTACGAGCAGTACTTC
CASSAALYEQYF
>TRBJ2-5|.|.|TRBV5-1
TGCGCCAGCAGCCTCGTCCCAGAGACCCAGTACTTC
CASSLVPETQYF
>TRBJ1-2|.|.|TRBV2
TGTGCCAGCAGTCTCAACAGGAAAAACTATGGCTACACCTTC
CASSLNRKNYGYTF
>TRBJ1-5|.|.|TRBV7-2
TGTGCCAGCAGCTTAGGAGGGCCCGGACAGCCCCAGCATTTT
CASSLGGPGQPQHF
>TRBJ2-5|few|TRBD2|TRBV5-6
TGTGCCAGCAGCTCCCCCCTAGCGGGAGTTTTCGAGACCCAGTACTTC
CASSSPLAGVFETQYF
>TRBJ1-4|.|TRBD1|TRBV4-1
TGCGCCAGCAGCCAAGTGGGACAGGGGGCAGGTGGGGATGAAAAACTGTTTTTT
CASSQVGQGAGGDEKLFF
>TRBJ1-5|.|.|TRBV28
TGTGCCAGCAGTTTATGGAGAAATAATCAGCCCCAGCATTTT
CASSLWRNNQPQHF
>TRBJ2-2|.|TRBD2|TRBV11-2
TGTGCCAGCAGCTTGAGCGGGATCATGGCCGGGGAGCTGTTTTTT
CASSLSGIMAGELFF
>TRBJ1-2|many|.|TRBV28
TGTGCCAGCAGGCATGGGGGGGCGGACGTATATGGCTACACCTTC
CASRHGGADVYGYTF
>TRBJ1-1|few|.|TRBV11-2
TGTGCCAGCAGCTTTCGAAGGACTGAAGCTTTCTTT
CASSFRRTEAFF
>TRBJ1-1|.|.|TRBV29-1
TGCAGCGTTGAAGGGGGGACTGAAGCTTTCTTT
CSVEGGTEAFF
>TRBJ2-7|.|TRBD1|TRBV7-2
TGTGCCAGCAGCTTAGCAAGGGGACAGGGGGCGCGGGAGCAGTACTTC
CASSLARGQGAREQYF
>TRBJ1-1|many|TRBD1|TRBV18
TGTGCCAGCTCGACGGGACAGGCGAACACTGAAGCTTTCTTT
CASSTGQANTEAFF
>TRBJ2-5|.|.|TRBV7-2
TGTGCCAGCAGCTTAATGGGCCAAGAGACCCAGTACTTC
CASSLMGQETQYF